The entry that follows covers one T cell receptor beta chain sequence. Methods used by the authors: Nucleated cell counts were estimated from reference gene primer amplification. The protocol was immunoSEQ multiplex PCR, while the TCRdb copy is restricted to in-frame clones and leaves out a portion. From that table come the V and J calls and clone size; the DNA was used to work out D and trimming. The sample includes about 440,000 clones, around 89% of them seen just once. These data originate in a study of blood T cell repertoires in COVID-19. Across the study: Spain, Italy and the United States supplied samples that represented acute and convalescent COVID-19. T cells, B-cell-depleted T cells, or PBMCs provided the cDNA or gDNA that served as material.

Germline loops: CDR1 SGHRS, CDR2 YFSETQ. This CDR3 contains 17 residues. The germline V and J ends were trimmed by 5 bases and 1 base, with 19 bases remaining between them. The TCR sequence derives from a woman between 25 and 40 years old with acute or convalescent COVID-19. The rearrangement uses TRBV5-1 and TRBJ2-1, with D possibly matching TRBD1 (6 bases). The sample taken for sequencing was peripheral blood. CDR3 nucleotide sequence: TGCGCCAGCAGTCCAGGACAGACACAACCTTCCTACAATGAGCAGTTCTTC. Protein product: CASSPGQTQPSYNEQFF.